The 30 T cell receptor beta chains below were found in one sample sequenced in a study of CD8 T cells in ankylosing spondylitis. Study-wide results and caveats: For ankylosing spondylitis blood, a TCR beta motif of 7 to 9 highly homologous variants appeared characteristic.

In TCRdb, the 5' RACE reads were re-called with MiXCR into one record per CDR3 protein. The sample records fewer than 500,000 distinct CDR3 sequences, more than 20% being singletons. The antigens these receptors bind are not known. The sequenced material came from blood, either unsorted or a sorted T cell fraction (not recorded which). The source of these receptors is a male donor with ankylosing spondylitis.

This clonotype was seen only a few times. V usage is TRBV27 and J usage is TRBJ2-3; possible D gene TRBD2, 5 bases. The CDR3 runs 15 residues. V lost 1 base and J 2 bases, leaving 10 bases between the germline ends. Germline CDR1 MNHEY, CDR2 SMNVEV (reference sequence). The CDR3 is CASSLFPGNTDTQYF. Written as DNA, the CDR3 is TGTGCCAGCAGTTTATTCCCGGGAAACACAGATACGCAGTATTTT.

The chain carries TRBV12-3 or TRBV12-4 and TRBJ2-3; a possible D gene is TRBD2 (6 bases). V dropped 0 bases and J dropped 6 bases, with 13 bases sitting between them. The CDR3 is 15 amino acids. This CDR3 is CASSLAGGTRDTQYF. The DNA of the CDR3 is TGTGCCAGCAGTTTAGCGGGCGGGACCAGGGATACGCAGTATTTT.

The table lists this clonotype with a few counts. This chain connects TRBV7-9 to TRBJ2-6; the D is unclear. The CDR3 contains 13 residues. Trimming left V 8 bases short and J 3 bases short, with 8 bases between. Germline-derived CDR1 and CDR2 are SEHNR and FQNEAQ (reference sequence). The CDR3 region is CASLVNGANVLTF. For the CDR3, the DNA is TGTGCCAGCCTAGTTAATGGGGCCAACGTCCTGACTTTC.

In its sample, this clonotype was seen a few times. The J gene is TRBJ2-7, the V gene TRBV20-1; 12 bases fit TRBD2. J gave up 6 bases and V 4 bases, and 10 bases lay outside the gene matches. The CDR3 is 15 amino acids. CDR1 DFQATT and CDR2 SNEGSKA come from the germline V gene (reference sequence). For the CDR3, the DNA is TGCAGTGCTAACCCGGGTTCTAGCGGGAGGGTCGAGCAGTACTTC. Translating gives CSANPGSSGRVEQYF.

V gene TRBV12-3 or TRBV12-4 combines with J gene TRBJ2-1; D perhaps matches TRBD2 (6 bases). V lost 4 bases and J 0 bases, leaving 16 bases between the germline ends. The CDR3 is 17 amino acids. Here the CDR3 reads CASSSPRDSSSYNEQFF. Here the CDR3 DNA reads TGTGCCAGCAGTTCCCCCCGGGACTCGAGCTCCTACAATGAGCAGTTCTTC.

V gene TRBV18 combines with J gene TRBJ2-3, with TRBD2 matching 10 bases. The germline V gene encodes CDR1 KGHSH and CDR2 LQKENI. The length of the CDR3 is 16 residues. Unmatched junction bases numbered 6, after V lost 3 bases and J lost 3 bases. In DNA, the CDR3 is TGTGCCAGCTCACCGCTAGCGGGAGTTTTAACAGATACGCAGTATTTT. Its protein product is CASSPLAGVLTDTQYF. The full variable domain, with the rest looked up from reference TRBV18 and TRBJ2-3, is NAGVMQNPRHLVRRRGQEARLRCSPMKGHSHVYWYRQLPEEGLKFMVYLQKENIIDESGMPKERFSAEFPKEGPSILRIQQVVRGDSAAYFCASSPLAGVLTDTQYFGPGTRLTVL.

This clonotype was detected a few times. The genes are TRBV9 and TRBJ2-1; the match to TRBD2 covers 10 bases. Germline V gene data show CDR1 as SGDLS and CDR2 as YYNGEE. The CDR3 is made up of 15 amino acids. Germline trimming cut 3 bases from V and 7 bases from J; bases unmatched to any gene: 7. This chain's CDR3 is CASSGASGGWNEQFF. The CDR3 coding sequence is TGTGCCAGCAGCGGCGCTAGCGGGGGCTGGAATGAGCAGTTCTTC.

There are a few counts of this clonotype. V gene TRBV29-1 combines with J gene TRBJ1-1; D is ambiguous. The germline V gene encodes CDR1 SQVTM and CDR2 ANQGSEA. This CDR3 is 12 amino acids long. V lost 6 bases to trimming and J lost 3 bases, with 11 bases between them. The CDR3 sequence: CSVRRMDTEAFF. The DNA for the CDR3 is TGCAGCGTGAGGAGAATGGACACTGAAGCTTTCTTT.

CDR3 bases: TGTGCCAGCAGCTCATCGGGACTAGCGGGTGCTAGGGAGCAGTTCTTC. It encodes CASSSSGLAGAREQFF. The rearrangement uses TRBV7-2 and TRBJ2-1; 12 nucleotides agree with TRBD2. V trimming: 4 bases; J trimming: 10 bases; junction bases outside the gene matches: 11. From germline, CDR1 is SGHTA and CDR2 FQGNSA. This CDR3 contains 16 residues.

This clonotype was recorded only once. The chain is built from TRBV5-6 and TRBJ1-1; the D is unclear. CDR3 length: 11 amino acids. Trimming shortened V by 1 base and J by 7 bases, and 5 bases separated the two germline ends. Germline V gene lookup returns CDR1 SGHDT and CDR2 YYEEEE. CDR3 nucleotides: TGTGCCAGCAGCTTGACAGATGAAGCTTTCTTT. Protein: CASSLTDEAFF.

This CDR3 reads CATSRGTSGRSKNIQYF. The CDR3 DNA sequence: TGTGCCACCAGCAGAGGGACTAGCGGGAGATCCAAAAACATTCAGTACTTC. The chain links TRBV15 to TRBJ2-4, with 13 bases aligning to TRBD2. This CDR3 comprises 17 residues. In germline, CDR1 is LNHNV, CDR2 YYDKDF (reference sequence). The junction had 2 bases not matched to a gene; V was cut back by 1 base and J by 2 bases.

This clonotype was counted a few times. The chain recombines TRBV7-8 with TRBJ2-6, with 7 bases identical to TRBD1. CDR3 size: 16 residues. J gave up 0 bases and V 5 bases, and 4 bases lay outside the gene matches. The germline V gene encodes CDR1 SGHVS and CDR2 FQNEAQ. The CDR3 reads CASSRGQASGANVLTF. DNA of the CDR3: TGTGCCAGCAGCCGTGGACAGGCCTCTGGGGCCAACGTCCTGACTTTC.

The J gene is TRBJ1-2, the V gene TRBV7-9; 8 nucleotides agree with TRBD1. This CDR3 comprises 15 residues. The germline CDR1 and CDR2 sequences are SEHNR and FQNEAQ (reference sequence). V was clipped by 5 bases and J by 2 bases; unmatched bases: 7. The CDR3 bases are TGTGCCAGCAGCCGGAGACAGGGGATCAACTATGGCTACACCTTC. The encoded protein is CASSRRQGINYGYTF.

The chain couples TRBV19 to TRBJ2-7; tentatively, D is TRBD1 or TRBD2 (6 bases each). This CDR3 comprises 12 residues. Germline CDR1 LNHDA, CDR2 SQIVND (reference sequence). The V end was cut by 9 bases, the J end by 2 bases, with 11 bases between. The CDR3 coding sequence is TGTGCCAGCGGGGGCAGAGCCTACGAGCAGTACTTC. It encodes CASGGRAYEQYF.

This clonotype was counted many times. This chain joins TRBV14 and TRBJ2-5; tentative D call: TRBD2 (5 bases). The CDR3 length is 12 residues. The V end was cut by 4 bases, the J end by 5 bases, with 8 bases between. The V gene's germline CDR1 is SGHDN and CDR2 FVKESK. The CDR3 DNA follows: TGTGCCAGCAGCCGAGGGTGGGAGACCCAGTACTTC. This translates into CASSRGWETQYF.

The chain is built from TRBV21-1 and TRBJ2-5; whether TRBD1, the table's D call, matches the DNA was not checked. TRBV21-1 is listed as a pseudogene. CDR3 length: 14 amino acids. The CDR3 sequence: CASGGQGSSETQYF. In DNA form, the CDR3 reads TGTGCCAGCGGAGGACAGGGGAGTTCTGAGACCCAGTACTTC.

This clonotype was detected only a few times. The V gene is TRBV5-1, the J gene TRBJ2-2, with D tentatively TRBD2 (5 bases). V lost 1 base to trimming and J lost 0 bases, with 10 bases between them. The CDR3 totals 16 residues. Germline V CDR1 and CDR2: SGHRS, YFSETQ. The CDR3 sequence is CASSLNSGSNTGELFF. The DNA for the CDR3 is TGCGCCAGCAGCTTGAACTCGGGGTCGAACACCGGGGAGCTGTTTTTT.

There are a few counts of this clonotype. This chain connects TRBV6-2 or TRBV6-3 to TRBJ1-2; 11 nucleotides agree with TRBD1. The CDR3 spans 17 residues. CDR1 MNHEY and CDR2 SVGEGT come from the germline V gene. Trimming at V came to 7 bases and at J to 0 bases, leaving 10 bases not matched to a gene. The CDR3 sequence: CASNKDRGPLANYGYTF. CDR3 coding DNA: TGTGCCAGCAACAAGGACAGGGGGCCTCTAGCTAACTATGGCTACACCTTC.

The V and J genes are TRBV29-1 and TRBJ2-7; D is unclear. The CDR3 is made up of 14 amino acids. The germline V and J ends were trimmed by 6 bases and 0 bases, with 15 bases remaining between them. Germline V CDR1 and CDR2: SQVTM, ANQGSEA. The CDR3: CSVNQGRDSYEQYF. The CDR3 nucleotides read TGCAGCGTCAACCAAGGAAGGGACTCCTACGAGCAGTACTTC.

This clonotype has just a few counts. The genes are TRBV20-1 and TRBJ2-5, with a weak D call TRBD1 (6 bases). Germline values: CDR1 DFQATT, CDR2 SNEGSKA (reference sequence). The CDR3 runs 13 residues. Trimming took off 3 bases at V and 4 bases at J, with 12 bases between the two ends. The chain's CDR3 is CSASVEGGETQYF. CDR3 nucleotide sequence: TGCAGTGCTAGTGTGGAAGGGGGAGAGACCCAGTACTTC.

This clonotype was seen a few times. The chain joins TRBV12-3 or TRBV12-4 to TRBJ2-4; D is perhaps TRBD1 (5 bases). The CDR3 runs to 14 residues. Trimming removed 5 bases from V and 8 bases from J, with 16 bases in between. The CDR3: CASSLTQGWDIQYF. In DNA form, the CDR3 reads TGTGCCAGCAGTCTGACCCAGGGCTGGGACATTCAGTACTTC.

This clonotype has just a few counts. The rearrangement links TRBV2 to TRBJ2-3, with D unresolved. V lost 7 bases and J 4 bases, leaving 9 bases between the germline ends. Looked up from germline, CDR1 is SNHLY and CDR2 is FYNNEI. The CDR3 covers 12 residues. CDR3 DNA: TGTGCCAGCACCATAAGGCCAGATACGCAGTATTTT. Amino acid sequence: CASTIRPDTQYF. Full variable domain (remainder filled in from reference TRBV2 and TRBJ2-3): EPEVTQTPSHQVTQMGQEVILRCVPISNHLYFYWYRQILGQKVEFLVSFYNNEISEKSEIFDDQFSVERPDGSNFTLKIRSTKLEDSAMYFCASTIRPDTQYFGPGTRLTVL.

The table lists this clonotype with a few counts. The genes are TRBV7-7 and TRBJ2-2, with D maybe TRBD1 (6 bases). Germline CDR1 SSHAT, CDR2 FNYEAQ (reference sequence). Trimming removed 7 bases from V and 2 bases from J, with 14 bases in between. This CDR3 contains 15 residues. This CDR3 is CASTTRDTNTGELFF. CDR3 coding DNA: TGTGCCAGCACCACCCGGGACACTAACACCGGGGAGCTGTTTTTT.

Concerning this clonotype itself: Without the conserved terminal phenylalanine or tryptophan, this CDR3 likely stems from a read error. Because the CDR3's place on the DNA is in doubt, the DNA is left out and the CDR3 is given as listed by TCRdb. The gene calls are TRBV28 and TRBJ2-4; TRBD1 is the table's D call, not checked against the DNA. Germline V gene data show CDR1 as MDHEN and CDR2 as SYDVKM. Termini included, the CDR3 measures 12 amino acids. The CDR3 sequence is CASSPRLGRRTV.

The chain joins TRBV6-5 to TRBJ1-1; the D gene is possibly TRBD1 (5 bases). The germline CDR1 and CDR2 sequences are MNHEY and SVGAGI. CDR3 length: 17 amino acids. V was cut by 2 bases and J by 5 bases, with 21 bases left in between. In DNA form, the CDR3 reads TGTGCCAGCAGTTACCAAGTACCCTCAGGGTCGCGAACTGAAGCTTTCTTT. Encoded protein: CASSYQVPSGSRTEAFF.

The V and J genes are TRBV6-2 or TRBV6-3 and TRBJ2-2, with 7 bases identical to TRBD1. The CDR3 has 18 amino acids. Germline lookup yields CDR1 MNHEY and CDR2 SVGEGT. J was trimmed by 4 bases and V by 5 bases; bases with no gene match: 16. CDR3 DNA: TGTGCCAGCAGTAAAACCCCCTTGACAGGGCTGGTCACCGGGGAGCTGTTTTTT. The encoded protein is CASSKTPLTGLVTGELFF.

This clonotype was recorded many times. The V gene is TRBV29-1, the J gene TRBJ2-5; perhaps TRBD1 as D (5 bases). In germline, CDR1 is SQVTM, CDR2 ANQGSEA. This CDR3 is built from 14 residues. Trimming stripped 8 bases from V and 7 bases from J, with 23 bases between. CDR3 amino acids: CSTDGRQGYGTQYF. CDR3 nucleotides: TGCAGCACTGACGGGCGGCAGGGTTACGGGACCCAGTACTTC.

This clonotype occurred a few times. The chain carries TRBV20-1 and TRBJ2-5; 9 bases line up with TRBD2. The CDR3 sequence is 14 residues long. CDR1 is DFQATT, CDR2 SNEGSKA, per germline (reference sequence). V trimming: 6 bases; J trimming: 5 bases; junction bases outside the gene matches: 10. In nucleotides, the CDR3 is TGCAGTGCACCGCCGACTAGCGGAGGGGAGACCCAGTACTTC. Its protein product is CSAPPTSGGETQYF.

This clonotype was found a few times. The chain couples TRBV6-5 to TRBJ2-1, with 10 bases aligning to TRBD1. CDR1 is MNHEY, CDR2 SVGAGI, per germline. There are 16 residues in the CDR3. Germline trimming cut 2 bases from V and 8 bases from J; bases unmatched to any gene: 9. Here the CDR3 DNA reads TGTGCCAGCAGTTACATTTGGGACAGGGGTCGCGATGAGCAGTTCTTC. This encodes CASSYIWDRGRDEQFF.

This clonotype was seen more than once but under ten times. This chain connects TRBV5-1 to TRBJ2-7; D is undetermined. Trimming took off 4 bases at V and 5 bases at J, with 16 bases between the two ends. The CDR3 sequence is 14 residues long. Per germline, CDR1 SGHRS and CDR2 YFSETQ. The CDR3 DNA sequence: TGCGCCAGCAGCCAGTCCTCTTTGCGGAACGAGCAGTACTTC. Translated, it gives CASSQSSLRNEQYF.